A single sample gave rise to the 9 T cell receptor beta chains below, sequenced in a study of read filtering for tumor transcriptome and immune sequencing. From about 400 ng of RNA, a library with molecular barcoded alpha/delta and beta/gamma adaptors was made. TCRdb used MiXCR to reprocess the reads, holding one entry per CDR3 protein. The profile shows 46,000 or so distinct CDR3 sequences, approximately 18% of them singletons. Sample: a population of CD138-negative cells sorted from bone marrow. These receptors all come from a donor at least 40 years old with multiple myeloma.

With regard to this clonotype: One end of the junction varies from germline; a read error may be responsible. The chain combines TRBV5-5 with TRBJ2-1, with 8 bases aligning to TRBD1. Germline values: CDR1 SGHKS, CDR2 YYEKEE (reference sequence). The CDR3 runs 16 residues. The CDR3 DNA is TGTACCAGCAGCTTAAGAGGGACAGGCATTTGGGATGAGCGGTTCTTC. The encoded protein is CTSSLRGTGIWDERFF.

This clonotype was seen repeatedly, ten times or more. The chain uses TRBV29-1 and TRBJ2-3, with D uncertain. This CDR3 is 12 amino acids long. Germline V gene sequence: CDR1 SQVTM, CDR2 ANQGSEA. The V end was cut by 5 bases, the J end by 5 bases, with 11 bases between. CDR3 in amino acids: CSVSREQDTQYF. In DNA, the CDR3 is TGCAGCGTTTCGCGCGAGCAAGATACGCAGTATTTT.

The table lists this clonotype with many counts. The rearrangement uses TRBV19 and TRBJ1-3; D unclear. The CDR3 covers 14 residues. Germline assignment: CDR1 LNHDA and CDR2 SQIVND (reference sequence). Trimming removed 10 bases from V and 2 bases from J, with 15 bases in between. The CDR3: CATSATGPGNTIYF. CDR3 coding DNA: TGTGCCACCTCCGCCACTGGGCCTGGAAACACCATATATTTT.

This clonotype was seen at least ten times. The chain links TRBV29-1 to TRBJ1-1, with D maybe TRBD1 (6 bases). The CDR3 contains 15 residues. Trimming took off 7 bases at V and 1 base at J, with 19 bases between the two ends. Looked up from germline, CDR1 is SQVTM and CDR2 is ANQGSEA. The CDR3 region has the DNA TGCAGCGCAACCAATTCCTTGACAGGGAACACTGAAGCTTTCTTT. This encodes CSATNSLTGNTEAFF.

Notes on this clonotype: This could be a read error, since a much larger clone is one nucleotide away. The chain couples TRBV19 to TRBJ1-5; possibly TRBD1 for D (5 bases). The length of the CDR3 is 17 residues. Germline V lookup: CDR1 LNHDA, CDR2 SQIVND (reference sequence). V was clipped by 5 bases and J by 6 bases, with 23 bases between them. The CDR3 DNA follows: TGTGCCAGTAGTCCAAGCGGGGGTCGGGGTCCCATTCAGCCCCAGCATTTT. Amino acid sequence: CASSPSGGRGPIQPQHF.

This clonotype has just a few counts. This chain links TRBV29-1 with TRBJ2-2; no reliable D call. The CDR3 is 14 amino acids. Trimming pared 3 bases from V and 2 bases from J, leaving 10 bases between. Per germline, CDR1 SQVTM and CDR2 ANQGSEA. The CDR3 DNA sequence: TGCAGCGTTGAGTTTAGGCTTAACACCGGGGAGCTGTTTTTT. Translation: CSVEFRLNTGELFF.

Many counts were recorded for this clonotype. V and J are TRBV10-2 and TRBJ2-7; TRBD2 matches at 11 bases. The CDR3 is 13 residues long. Looked up from germline, CDR1 is WSHSY and CDR2 is SAAADI. Germline trimming cut 8 bases from V and 2 bases from J; bases unmatched to any gene: 2. The CDR3 DNA reads as TGCGCCAGCCAACTAGCGGGGGCCTACGAGCAGTACTTC. Translating it yields CASQLAGAYEQYF.

Worth noting for this clonotype: This may be a read error: a much more frequent sequence differs by one nucleotide. This chain connects TRBV9 to TRBJ2-3; D is ambiguous. The CDR3 sequence is 14 residues long. V gave up 2 bases and J gave up 0 bases, with 7 bases separating them. Germline CDR1 reads SGDLS; CDR2 reads YYNGEE. As DNA, the CDR3 is TGTGCCAGCAGCGTCAATCCTAGCACAGATACGCAGTATTTT. The encoded protein is CASSVNPSTDTQYF.

On this clonotype itself: A read error is possible here, since a much larger clone lies one base away. The rearrangement uses TRBV27 and TRBJ2-7; TRBD1 is a possible D gene (6 bases). The ends were cut back, 5 bases at V and 6 bases at J, with 17 bases in the middle. In germline, CDR1 is MNHEY, CDR2 SMNVEV (reference sequence). The CDR3 runs to 14 residues. CDR3 residues: CASSVRRGNSEQYF. DNA of the CDR3: TGTGCCAGCAGTGTCCGCAGGGGAAATAGCGAGCAGTACTTC.